This T cell receptor beta chain derives from a study of CD8+ T cells in alopecia areata. The wider study: At a dose of 5 to 10 mg twice daily, oral tofacitinib was given to treated patients. Study-wide results and caveats: Lesional scalp, notably in alopecia totalis/universalis, had clonality above that of normal scalp.

Germline CDR1 is SGHRS and CDR2 is YFSETQ. The CDR3 has 15 residues. The V and J ends lost 0 bases and 10 bases, in that order; junction bases with no gene match: 5. With regard to this clone: Its antigen is as yet unknown. The same CDR3 also results from other DNA sequences found in this sample.

Reverse transcription of extracted RNA yielded cDNA, which provided the sequencing template. Data came from immunoSEQ multiplex PCR; TCRdb stores just in-frame clones and leaves some out. This sample has some 150,000 clones, with about 60% found just once. This clonotype was obtained from a human donor with alopecia areata. V gene TRBV5-1 combines with J gene TRBJ1-6; 9 bases are shared with TRBD1. This specimen consisted of CD4+ T cells sorted from blood, obtained at week 0. The CDR3 sequence: CASSLAGQGRSPLHF. Here the CDR3 DNA reads TGCGCCAGCAGCTTGGCGGGACAGGGAAGATCACCCCTCCACTTT. Full variable domain (remainder filled in from reference TRBV5-1 and TRBJ1-6): KAGVTQTPRYLIKTRGQQVTLSCSPISGHRSVSWYQQTPGQGLQFLFEYFSETQRNKGNFPGRFSGRQFSNSRSEMNVSTLELGDSALYLCASSLAGQGRSPLHFGNGTRLTVT.